The rows below give T cell receptor beta chains drawn from one sample of a study of cytomegalovirus exposure and HLA in healthy donors. Libraries were prepared by immunoSEQ multiplex PCR; TCRdb keeps only in-frame clonotypes and omits some of them. The data contain roughly 130,000 clones, 85% to 90% of them singletons. Sequencing used PBMCs. These receptors were obtained from a woman between 18 and 29 years old in good health and CMV-seropositive. CDR3s leave out the opening cysteine and the closing phenylalanine or tryptophan. The D gene is left open where the match is weak.

j_gene | v_gene | d_gene | CDR3aa
TRBJ2-3 | TRBV10-1 | TRBD2 | ASSPSGGSEDTQY
TRBJ1-4 | TRBV28 | - | ASSLPQGGGEKLF
TRBJ2-2 | TRBV27 | - | ASSLEDRTGELF
TRBJ2-1 | TRBV7-6 | TRBD1 | ASSSRDRAEDEQF
TRBJ1-1 | TRBV19 | TRBD1 | ASITGAGGNTEAF
TRBJ2-1 | TRBV7-9 | - | ASSLGAATYSYNEQF
TRBJ2-5 | TRBV7-3 | - | ASSFMFQETQY
TRBJ1-4 | TRBV29-1 | - | SVEGQGLDKLF
TRBJ2-3 | TRBV6-5 | - | ASSKGVVTDTQY
TRBJ2-3 | TRBV7-2 | TRBD2 | ASRGGTSVDTQY
TRBJ1-4 | TRBV7-9 | TRBD1 | ASSPSGTAGEKLF
TRBJ1-4 | TRBV6-4 | TRBD1 | ASSNRQGLNEKLF
TRBJ1-5 | TRBV18 | - | ASSAGGQPQH
TRBJ1-2 | TRBV2 | - | ASNLRGEGPYGYT
TRBJ2-5 | TRBV19 | TRBD2 | ASSTSGGPTETQY
TRBJ1-1 | TRBV6-1 | - | ASRTYRDKNTEAF
TRBJ2-1 | TRBV4-2 | - | ASSQDPLSGPYNEQF
TRBJ2-2 | TRBV27 | TRBD2 | ASSPGLAVGELF
TRBJ2-3 | TRBV6-5 | TRBD2 | ASRIAGAGTDTQY
TRBJ2-2 | TRBV5-1 | TRBD2 | ASSLAGGHDGELF
TRBJ1-5 | TRBV29-1 | - | SVVSGNQPQH
TRBJ1-3 | TRBV6-5 | - | ASSRRTSGNTIY
TRBJ1-6 | TRBV6-1 | - | ASSEIAGMVSPLH
TRBJ2-3 | TRBV7-3 | TRBD2 | ASSLSGGATDTQY
TRBJ1-5 | TRBV2 | TRBD1 | ASRGDSSNQPQH
TRBJ1-2 | TRBV18 | - | ASSPGGRSYT
TRBJ2-1 | TRBV27 | TRBD2 | ASSLVGLAGGPRFYNEQF
TRBJ2-1 | TRBV23-1 | - | ASSQSLVRLEQF
TRBJ1-2 | TRBV6-1 | TRBD1 | AGFGTGGGYGYT
TRBJ2-2 | TRBV6-1 | TRBD2 | ASSDLAGANTGELF
TRBJ2-1 | TRBV7-6 | TRBD2 | ASSLSGGGEVGEQF
TRBJ2-3 | TRBV30 | TRBD1 | AWSAEQGISSTDTQY
TRBJ1-3 | TRBV4-3 | - | ASSQVLGLFSGNTIY
TRBJ2-3 | TRBV29-1 | TRBD2 | SVVERGGGTDTQY
TRBJ2-1 | TRBV7-8 | TRBD2 | ASSLRGVGEQF
TRBJ1-2 | TRBV7-9 | - | ASSHREANYGYT
TRBJ2-7 | TRBV9 | - | ASSVAGVGNYEQY
TRBJ1-2 | TRBV6-1 | TRBD1 | ASRPGTAVYGYT
TRBJ1-6 | TRBV10-2 | TRBD1 | ASSEMGTGVSSPLH
TRBJ1-1 | TRBV7-8 | TRBD1 | ASSLGSGQGLEAF
TRBJ1-3 | TRBV7-2 | TRBD1 | ASSLTQGAPGNTIY
TRBJ1-3 | TRBV19 | - | ASGAGALGNTIY
TRBJ2-7 | TRBV5-8 | TRBD2 | ASSLVAGGREQY
TRBJ1-1 | TRBV19 | TRBD1 | ASSPTGTGATEAF
TRBJ2-7 | TRBV19 | - | ASSPGLNYEQY